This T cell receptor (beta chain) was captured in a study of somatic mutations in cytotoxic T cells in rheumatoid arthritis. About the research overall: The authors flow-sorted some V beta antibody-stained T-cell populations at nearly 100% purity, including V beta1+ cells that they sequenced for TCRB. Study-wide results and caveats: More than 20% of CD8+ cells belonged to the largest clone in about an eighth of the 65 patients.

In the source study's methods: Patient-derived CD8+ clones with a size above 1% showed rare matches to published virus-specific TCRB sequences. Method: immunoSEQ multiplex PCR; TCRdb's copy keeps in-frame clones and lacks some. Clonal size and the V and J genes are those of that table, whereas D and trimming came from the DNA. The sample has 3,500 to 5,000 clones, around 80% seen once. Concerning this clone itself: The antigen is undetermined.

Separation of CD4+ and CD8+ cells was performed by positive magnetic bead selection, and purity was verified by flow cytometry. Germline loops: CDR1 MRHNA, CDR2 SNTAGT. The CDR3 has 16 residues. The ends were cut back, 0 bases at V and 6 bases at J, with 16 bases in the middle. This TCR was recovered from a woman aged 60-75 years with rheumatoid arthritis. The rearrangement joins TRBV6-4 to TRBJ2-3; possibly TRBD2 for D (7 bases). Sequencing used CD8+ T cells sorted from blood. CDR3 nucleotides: TGTGCCAGCAGTGACTCGAGGGGACGGGGGGCCGATACGCAGTATTTT. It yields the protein CASSDSRGRGADTQYF.